This entry concerns a single TCR beta chain. Its binding antigen is unknown. Base qualities are missing; no much larger clone stands one base away. Including cysteine and phenylalanine, the CDR3 has 16 amino acids. The DNA shown is the 48-base CDR3, in frame from base 1. V and J are trimmed by 5 bases and 7 bases, and the gene matches miss 14 bases of the junction. Per the germline V gene, MDHEN is the CDR1 and SYDVKM is the CDR2. The source of the sample is a study of vaccination and CD4 T cells after COVID-19 (dated by TCRdb to the early 2020s). With regard to the full study: Convalescent patients had a positive SARS-CoV-2 result on nasal swab PCR, and of these patients, about ten had mild disease and one had severe disease. The cultures were stimulated with overlapping spike peptide pools from SARS-CoV-2 and from the common cold coronaviruses HCoV-NL63, HCoV-OC43 and HCoV-229E. Post-COVID blood samples from convalescent patients were collected a median of approximately 93 days after diagnosis, with a range of roughly 30 to 170 days. Post-vaccine blood samples were taken a median of about 72 days after the second vaccine dose, with a range of 14 to 241 days. Six males and four females were included in the convalescent cohort, with two Hispanic individuals, seven Caucasians, two Asians and one multiracial person represented. Control cultures used a CEFX viral epitope pool as positive control, an HIV-1 Nef peptide pool as negative control, or no peptide. Participants got two doses of the Pfizer-BioNTech BNT162b2 vaccine (n=8) or two doses of the Moderna mRNA-1273 vaccine (n=2). In under 13 COVID-19 convalescent patients and a few infection-naive healthy vaccine recipients, researchers compared the spike-specific CD4+ TCR repertoire from before mRNA vaccination with the repertoire from after. A few convalescent patients gave samples both early after vaccination (day 14) and late after vaccination (days 161 to 241).

The time point label, read with the paper, signifies: late sampling 161 to 241 days after vaccination in three convalescent patients. Per the publication, the treatment or condition label means: approximately nine-day PBMC culture with coronavirus spike peptide pools or control peptides (ViraFEST assay). The ViraFEST assay, used in the study, expanded antigen-specific T cells with peptide pools and then identified the expanded clonotypes through TCR sequencing. Positive SARS-CoV-2 PCR tests in the convalescent patients dated from March to December 2020, before Alpha, Beta and Delta variants emerged in the United States. More than 1.5 million PBMCs per well were cultured in IMDM with approximately 4.9% human AB serum and about 9.7 IU/ml IL-2, plus 10 ug/ml peptide pools. Half of the culture medium was replaced with fresh IL-2-containing medium on days 3 and 7. CD4+ T cells were isolated after roughly nine days of culture through negative selection using the EasySep CD4+ T cell isolation kit. Ficoll-Paque Plus gradient centrifugation was used to isolate PBMCs from whole blood, and the isolated PBMCs were then either used fresh or cryopreserved at -140C. Triplicate wells were generally used for each culture condition.

Paper-wide results and their limitations: The median count of SARS-CoV-2-reactive clonotypes went up from 20 to 25 after infection to 38 after vaccination, although the change was not significant. Among convalescent patients, a median roughly 90% of the SARS-CoV-2-reactive clones seen after vaccination appeared only after vaccination, which suggests priming specific to the vaccine. Only a relatively small number of convalescent patients were included in the study, and early timepoints following natural infection were not analyzed. In convalescent patients, nearly all vaccine-specific clones (304 of 307) were found to be mono-reactive for SARS-CoV-2 spike rather than cross-reactive with common cold coronaviruses.

The library was produced with PCR. DNA from cultured CD4+ T cells was subjected to TCR sequencing with the Oncomine TCR Beta short-read assay at the Johns Hopkins FTIC core. Genomic DNA was extracted from the cultured CD4+ T cells with the QIAamp micro DNA kit. Oncomine TCR Beta libraries from cultured CD4+ T cells were pooled with unique dual indexes and sequenced on an Illumina iSeq 100. In the authors' own workflow: Non-productive sequences were removed, and CDR3s not starting with C, not ending with F or W, or shorter than 7 amino acids were discarded. The MANAFEST web application identified antigen-specific clonotypes by comparing peptide-stimulated wells against reference wells and other culture wells. To be called positive, a clone needed an FDR below 0.05, an odds ratio above 5, and a productive frequency above 0.1% in at least two of three replicate wells. Cross-reactive clonotypes were defined as significantly expanded in both SARS-CoV-2 spike wells and at least one common cold coronavirus spike condition. Levenshtein distances (stringdist) and unrooted phylogenetic trees (ape) in R version 3.6.1 were used to assess CDR3 homology. TCRdb trimmed public reads at Q25 via fastp, called clones via MiXCR and kept in-frame beta chains. Rows are unified per CDR3 protein, each entry keeping the most common DNA and genes. Clone size and V and J calls follow TCRdb, not the original study. The sample table contains 20,000 to 25,000 distinct CDR3 sequences; only one count was recorded for about 40% of them. Approximately 5.4% of the sample lies in the top ten.

Sequenced material: CD4+ T cells from blood, cultured in vitro, taken about 7 months after SARS-CoV-2 vaccination. The TCR comes from a human donor who had recovered from COVID-19. The chain is made from TRBV28 and TRBJ2-4; TRBD1 fits 7 bases in the junction. The DNA sequence reads TGTGCCAGCAGTCTAATTACAGGGGCGACTTATAACATTCAGTACTTC. Translated, this is CASSLITGATYNIQYF.